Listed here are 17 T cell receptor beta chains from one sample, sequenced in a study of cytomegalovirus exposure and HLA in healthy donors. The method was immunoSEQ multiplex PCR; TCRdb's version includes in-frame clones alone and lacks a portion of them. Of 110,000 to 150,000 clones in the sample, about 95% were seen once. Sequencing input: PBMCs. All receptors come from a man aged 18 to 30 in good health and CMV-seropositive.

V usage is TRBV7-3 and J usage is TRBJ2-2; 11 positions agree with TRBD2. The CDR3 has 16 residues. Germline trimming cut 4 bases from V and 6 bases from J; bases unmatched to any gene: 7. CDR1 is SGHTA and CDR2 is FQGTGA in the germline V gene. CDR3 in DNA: TGTGCCAGCAGCTCACCGACTAGCGGGACGCCCGGGGAGCTGTTTTTT. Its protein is CASSSPTSGTPGELFF.

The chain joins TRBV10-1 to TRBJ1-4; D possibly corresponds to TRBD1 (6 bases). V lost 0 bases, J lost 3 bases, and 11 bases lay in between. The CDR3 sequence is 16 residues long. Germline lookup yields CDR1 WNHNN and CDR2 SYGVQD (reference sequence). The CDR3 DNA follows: TGCGCCAGCAGTGAGTCGAAGGGGGGGTCTAATGAAAAACTGTTTTTT. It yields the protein CASSESKGGSNEKLFF.

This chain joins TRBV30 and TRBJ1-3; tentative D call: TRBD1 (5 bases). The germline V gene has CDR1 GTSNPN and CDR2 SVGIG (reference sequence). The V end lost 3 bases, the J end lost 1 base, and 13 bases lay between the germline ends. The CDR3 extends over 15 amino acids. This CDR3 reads CAWSRDSASGNTIYF. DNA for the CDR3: TGTGCCTGGAGCCGGGACTCAGCATCTGGAAACACCATATATTTT.

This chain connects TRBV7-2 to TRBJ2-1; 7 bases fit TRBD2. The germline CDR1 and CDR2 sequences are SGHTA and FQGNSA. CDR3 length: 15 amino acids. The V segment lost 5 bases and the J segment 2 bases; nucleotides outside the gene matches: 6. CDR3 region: CASSRGGGTYNEQFF. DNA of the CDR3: TGTGCCAGCAGCCGGGGCGGGGGTACCTACAATGAGCAGTTCTTC.

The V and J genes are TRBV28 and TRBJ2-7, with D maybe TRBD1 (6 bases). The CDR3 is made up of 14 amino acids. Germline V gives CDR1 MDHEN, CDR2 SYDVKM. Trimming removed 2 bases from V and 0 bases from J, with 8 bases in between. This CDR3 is CASSLGGYSYEQYF. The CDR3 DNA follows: TGTGCCAGCAGTTTAGGGGGCTACTCCTACGAGCAGTACTTC.

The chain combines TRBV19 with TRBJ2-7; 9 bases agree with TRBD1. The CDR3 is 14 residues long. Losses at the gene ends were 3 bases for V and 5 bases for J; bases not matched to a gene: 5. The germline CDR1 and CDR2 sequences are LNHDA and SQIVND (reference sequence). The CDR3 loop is CASSIRDREDEQYF. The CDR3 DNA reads TGTGCCAGTAGTATTCGGGACAGGGAAGACGAGCAGTACTTC.

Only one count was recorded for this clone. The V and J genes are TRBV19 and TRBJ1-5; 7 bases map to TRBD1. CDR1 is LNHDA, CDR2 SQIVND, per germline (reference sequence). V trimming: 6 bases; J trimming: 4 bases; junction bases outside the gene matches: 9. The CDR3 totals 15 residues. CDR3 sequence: CASSTLGQTNQPQHF. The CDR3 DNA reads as TGTGCCAGTAGCACCCTGGGACAGACGAATCAGCCCCAGCATTTT.

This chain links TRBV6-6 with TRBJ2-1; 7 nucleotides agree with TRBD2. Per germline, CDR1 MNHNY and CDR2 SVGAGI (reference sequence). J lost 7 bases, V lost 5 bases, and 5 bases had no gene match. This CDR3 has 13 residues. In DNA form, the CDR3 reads TGTGCCAGCAGTCAAGGACTAGTAAATGAGCAGTTCTTC. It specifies CASSQGLVNEQFF.

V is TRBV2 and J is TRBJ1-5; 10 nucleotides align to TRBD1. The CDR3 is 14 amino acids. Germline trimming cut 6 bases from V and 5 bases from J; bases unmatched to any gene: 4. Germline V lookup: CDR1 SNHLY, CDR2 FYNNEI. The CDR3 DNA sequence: TGTGCCAGCAGACCGGGACAGGGGCATCAGCCCCAGCATTTT. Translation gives CASRPGQGHQPQHF. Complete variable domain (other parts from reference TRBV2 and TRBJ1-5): EPEVTQTPSHQVTQMGQEVILRCVPISNHLYFYWYRQILGQKVEFLVSFYNNEISEKSEIFDDQFSVERPDGSNFTLKIRSTKLEDSAMYFCASRPGQGHQPQHFGDGTRLSIL.

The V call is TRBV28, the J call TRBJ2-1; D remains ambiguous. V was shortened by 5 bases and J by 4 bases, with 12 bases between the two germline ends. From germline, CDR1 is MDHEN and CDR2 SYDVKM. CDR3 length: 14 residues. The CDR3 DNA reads TGTGCCAGCAGTCCTACCCGATATTACAATGAGCAGTTCTTC. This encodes CASSPTRYYNEQFF.

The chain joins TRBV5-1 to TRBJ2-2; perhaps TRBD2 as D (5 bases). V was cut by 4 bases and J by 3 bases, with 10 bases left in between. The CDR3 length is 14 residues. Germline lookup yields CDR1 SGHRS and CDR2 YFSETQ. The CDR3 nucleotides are TGCGCCAGCAGCGAGGGAGCATACACCGGGGAGCTGTTTTTT. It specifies CASSEGAYTGELFF.

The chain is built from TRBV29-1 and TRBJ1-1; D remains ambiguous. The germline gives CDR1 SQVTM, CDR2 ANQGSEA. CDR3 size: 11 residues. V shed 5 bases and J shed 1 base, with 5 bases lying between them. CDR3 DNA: TGCAGCGTTTACAGGAACACTGAAGCTTTCTTT. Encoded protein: CSVYRNTEAFF.

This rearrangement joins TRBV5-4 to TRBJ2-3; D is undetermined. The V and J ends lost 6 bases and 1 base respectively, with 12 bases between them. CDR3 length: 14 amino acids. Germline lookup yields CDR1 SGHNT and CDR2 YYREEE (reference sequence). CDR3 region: CASTRGEGTDTQYF. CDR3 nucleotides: TGTGCCAGCACCCGAGGCGAGGGCACAGATACGCAGTATTTT.

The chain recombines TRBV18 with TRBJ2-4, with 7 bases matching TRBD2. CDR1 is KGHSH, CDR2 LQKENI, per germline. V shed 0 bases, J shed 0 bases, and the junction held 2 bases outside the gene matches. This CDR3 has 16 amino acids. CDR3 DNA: TGTGCCAGCTCACCACCGGGGGGGTTAGCCAAAAACATTCAGTACTTC. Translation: CASSPPGGLAKNIQYF.

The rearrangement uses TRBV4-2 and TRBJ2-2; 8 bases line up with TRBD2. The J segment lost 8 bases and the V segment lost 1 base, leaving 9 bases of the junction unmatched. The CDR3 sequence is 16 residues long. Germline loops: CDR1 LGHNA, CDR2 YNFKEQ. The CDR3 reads CASSQALAEIRGELFF. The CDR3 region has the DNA TGTGCCAGCAGCCAAGCACTAGCGGAAATTAGGGGGGAGCTGTTTTTT.

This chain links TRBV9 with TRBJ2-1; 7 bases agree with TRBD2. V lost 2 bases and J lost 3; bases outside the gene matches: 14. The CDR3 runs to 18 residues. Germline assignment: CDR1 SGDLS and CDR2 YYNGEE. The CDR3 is CASSVDPASGNLYNEQFF. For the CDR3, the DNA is TGTGCCAGCAGCGTCGACCCCGCTAGCGGCAATCTCTACAATGAGCAGTTCTTC.

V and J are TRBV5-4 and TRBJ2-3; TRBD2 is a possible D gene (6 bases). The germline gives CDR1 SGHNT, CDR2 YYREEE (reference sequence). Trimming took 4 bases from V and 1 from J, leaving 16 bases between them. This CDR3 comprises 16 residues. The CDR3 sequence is CASSPGTPLGTDTQYF. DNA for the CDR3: TGTGCCAGCAGCCCCGGGACTCCATTGGGCACAGATACGCAGTATTTT.